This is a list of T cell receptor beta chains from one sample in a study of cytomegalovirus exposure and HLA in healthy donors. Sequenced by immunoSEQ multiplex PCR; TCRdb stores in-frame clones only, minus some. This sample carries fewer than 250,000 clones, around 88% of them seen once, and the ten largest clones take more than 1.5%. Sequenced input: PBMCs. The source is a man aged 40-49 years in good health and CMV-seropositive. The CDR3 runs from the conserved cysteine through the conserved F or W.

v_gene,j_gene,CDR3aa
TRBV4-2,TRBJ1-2,CASNQRRAGGIGDYGYTF
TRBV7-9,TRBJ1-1,CASSQQGAGRLAEAFF
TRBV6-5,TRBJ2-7,CASSYGERDEQYF
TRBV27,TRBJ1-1,CASRQGTGTEAFF
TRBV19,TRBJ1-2,CASEAPDWPYGYTF
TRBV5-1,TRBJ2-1,CASSLGLAGVWGKNEQFF
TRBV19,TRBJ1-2,CASSQDSRGSYAYTF
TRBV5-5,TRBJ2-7,CASSPTGSEQYF
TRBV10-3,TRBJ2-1,CATGTSGLLNEQFF
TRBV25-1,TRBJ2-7,CASAGVTTYEQYF
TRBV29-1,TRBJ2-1,CSVRTSGYEQFF
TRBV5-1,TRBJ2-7,CASSLAQPGQFIYEQYF
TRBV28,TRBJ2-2,CASSSSGRHTGELFF
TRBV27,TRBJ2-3,CASSSAGQAFTDTQYF
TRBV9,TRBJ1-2,CASSVAAGRGYTF
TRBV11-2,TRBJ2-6,CASSKPGQGAGANVLTF
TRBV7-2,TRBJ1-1,CASSKEPGPNTEAFF
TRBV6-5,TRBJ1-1,CATGQGLNTEAFF
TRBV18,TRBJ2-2,CASSLGTGILTGELFF
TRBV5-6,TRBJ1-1,CASRIGGTEAFF
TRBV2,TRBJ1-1,CASSVGTNTEAFF
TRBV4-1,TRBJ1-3,CASSQDDSTIYF
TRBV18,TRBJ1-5,CASSPQGAAQPQHF
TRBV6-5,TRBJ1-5,CASSRTGTGNQPQHF
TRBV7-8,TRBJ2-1,CASSFSSLRGPNEQFF
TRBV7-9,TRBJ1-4,CASSLTNEKLFF
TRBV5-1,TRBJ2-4,CASSPGQGAPKNIQYF
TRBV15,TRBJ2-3,CATSRVGQGPDTQYF
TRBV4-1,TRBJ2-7,CASSQEYPGTGSYEQYF
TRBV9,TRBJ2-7,CASSASGTAYEQYF
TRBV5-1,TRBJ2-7,CASTGYGQYF
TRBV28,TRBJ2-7,CASKADSPPYEQYF
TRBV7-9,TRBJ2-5,CASSSTRGNQETQYF
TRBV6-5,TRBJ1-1,CASRPQGAGEAFF
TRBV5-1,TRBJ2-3,CASSLTGTETDTQYF
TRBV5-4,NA,CASSIKRRENEQYF
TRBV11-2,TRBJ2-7,CASSSSGTKYEQYF
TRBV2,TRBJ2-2,CASSESAGTNTGELFF
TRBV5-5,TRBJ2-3,CASSLFTSASGITDTQYF
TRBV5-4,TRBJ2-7,CASSSMGTRYEQYF
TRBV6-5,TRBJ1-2,CASSPRGGGERGYTF
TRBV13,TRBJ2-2,CASSWTGWGEFEHTGELFF
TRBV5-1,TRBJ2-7,CASSTGQVYEQYF
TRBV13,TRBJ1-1,CASSPRSTRNEAFF
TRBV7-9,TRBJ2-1,CASSLAGGGNEQFF
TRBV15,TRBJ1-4,CATSRPTGVTNEKLFF
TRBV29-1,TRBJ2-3,CSVKTLAGEADTQYF
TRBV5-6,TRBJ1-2,CASSFRDTYGYTF
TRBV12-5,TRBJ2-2,CASGLALAGDTGELFF
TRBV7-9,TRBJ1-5,CASSSQGGQPQHF
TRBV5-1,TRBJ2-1,CASSPNTGPVNNEQFF
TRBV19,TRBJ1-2,CASSISAGGYTF
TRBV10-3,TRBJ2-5,CAISAGETQYF
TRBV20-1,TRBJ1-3,CSARGGDTIYF